This T cell receptor (beta chain) derives from a study of cytomegalovirus exposure and HLA in healthy donors. On the study more broadly: About 180 million T cells yielded some 120 million unique TCR beta sequences in earlier analysis.

Looked up from germline, CDR1 is SGDLS and CDR2 is YYNGEE. V lost 0 bases to trimming and J lost 4 bases; unmatched junction nucleotides: 5. The CDR3 consists of 16 residues. The PCR had 60 Vbeta and 13 Jbeta primers. Produced via immunoSEQ multiplex PCR; TCRdb's table is partial and in-frame only. This sample has approximately 210,000 clones, with 82% found just once. General study results and limits: In an earlier analysis, about 87% or about 30%: the productive usage of most TCR beta V segments. The availability of immune exposure information extended only to CMV serostatus.

Remarks on this clone: The antigen remains undetermined.

The sequence came from a man between 40 and 49 years old in good health and CMV-seropositive. This chain joins TRBV9 and TRBJ2-7; 12 bases are shared with TRBD1. The sample consisted of PBMCs. The CDR3 reads CASSVEGTGGIYEQYF. As DNA, the CDR3 is TGTGCCAGCAGCGTAGAAGGGACAGGGGGCATATACGAGCAGTACTTC.